This TCR beta chain is drawn from a study of T cell responses to AZD1222 COVID-19 vaccine. As concerns this clone: The antigen is undetermined.

Study findings and constraints: Spike-wide vaccine-associated CD4 TCRs dominated at 160-218 and 743-854.

This CDR3 has 16 amino acids. V lost 7 bases and J lost 7; bases outside the gene matches: 11. Germline values: CDR1 LNHDA, CDR2 SQIVND (reference sequence). The repertoire was sequenced with immunoSEQ multiplex PCR; TCRdb's copy has only in-frame clones and lacks some. The top ten hold roughly 12% of the sample, which has around 190,000 clones, around nine tenths seen once. The TCR was taken from an adult who received the AZD1222 COVID-19 vaccine. The chain couples TRBV19 to TRBJ1-6; 9 positions match TRBD1. The specimen was peripheral blood, collected 28 days after the second AZD1222 dose. The DNA for the CDR3 is TGTGCCAGTACCGCGGGACAGGGTATGGCCAATTCACCCCTCCACTTT. Protein product: CASTAGQGMANSPLHF.